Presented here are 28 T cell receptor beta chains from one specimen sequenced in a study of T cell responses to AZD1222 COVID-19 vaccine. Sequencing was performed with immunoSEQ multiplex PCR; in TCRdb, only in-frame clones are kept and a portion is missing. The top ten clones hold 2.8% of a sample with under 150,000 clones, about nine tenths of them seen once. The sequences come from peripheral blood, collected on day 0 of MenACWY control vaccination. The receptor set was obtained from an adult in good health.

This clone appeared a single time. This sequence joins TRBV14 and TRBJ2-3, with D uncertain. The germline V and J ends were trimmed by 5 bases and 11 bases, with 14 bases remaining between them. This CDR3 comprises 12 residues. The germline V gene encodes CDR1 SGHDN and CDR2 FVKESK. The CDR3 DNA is TGTGCCAGCAGCGCCCTCCCTTATTGGCAGTATTTT. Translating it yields CASSALPYWQYF. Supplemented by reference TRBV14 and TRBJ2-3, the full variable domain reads EAGVTQFPSHSVIEKGQTVTLRCDPISGHDNLYWYRRVMGKEIKFLLHFVKESKQDESGMPNNRFLAERTGGTYSTLKVQPAELEDSGVYFCASSALPYWQYFGPGTRLTVL.

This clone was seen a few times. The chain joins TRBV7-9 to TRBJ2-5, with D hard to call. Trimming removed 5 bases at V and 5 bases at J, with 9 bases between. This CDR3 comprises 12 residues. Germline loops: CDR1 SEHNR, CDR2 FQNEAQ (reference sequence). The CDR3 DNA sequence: TGTGCCAGCAGCGCGCATGGGGAGACCCAGTACTTC. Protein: CASSAHGETQYF.

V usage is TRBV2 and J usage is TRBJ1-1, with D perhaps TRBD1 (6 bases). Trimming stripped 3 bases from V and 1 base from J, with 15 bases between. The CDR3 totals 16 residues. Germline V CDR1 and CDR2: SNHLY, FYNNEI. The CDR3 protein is CASSEGRGSWNTEAFF. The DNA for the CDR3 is TGTGCCAGCAGTGAGGGCAGGGGTAGCTGGAACACTGAAGCTTTCTTT. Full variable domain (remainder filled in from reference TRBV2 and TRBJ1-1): EPEVTQTPSHQVTQMGQEVILRCVPISNHLYFYWYRQILGQKVEFLVSFYNNEISEKSEIFDDQFSVERPDGSNFTLKIRSTKLEDSAMYFCASSEGRGSWNTEAFFGQGTRLTVV.

The CDR3 DNA reads as TGTGCCAGCAGTTACTCTAATTACGGCACTGAAGCTTTCTTT. This gives the protein CASSYSNYGTEAFF. This chain connects TRBV6-5 to TRBJ1-1, with D unclear. The germline V and J ends were trimmed by 0 bases and 4 bases, with 9 bases remaining between them. This CDR3 is 14 amino acids long. Germline V gene sequence: CDR1 MNHEY, CDR2 SVGAGI.

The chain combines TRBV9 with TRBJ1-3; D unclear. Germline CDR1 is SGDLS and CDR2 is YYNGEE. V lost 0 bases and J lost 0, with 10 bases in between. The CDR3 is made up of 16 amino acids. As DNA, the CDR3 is TGTGCCAGCAGCGTAGGGCAGGAGATCTCTGGAAACACCATATATTTT. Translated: CASSVGQEISGNTIYF. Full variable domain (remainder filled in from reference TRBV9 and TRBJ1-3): DSGVTQTPKHLITATGQRVTLRCSPRSGDLSVYWYQQSLDQGLQFLIQYYNGEERAKGNILERFSAQQFPDLHSELNLSSLELGDSALYFCASSVGQEISGNTIYFGEGSWLTVV.

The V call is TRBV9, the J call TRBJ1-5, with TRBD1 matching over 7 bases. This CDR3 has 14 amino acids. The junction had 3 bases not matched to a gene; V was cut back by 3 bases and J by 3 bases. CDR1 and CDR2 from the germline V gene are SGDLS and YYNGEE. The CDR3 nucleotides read TGTGCCAGCAGCGCGGGACAGCCCAATCAGCCCCAGCATTTT. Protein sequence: CASSAGQPNQPQHF. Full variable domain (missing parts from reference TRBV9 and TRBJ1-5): DSGVTQTPKHLITATGQRVTLRCSPRSGDLSVYWYQQSLDQGLQFLIQYYNGEERAKGNILERFSAQQFPDLHSELNLSSLELGDSALYFCASSAGQPNQPQHFGDGTRLSIL.

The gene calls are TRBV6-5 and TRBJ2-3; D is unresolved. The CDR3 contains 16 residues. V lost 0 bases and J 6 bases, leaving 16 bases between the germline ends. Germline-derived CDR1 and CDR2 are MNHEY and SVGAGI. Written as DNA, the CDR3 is TGTGCCAGCAGTTACTCCGGCAGTACGGGTGTTGATACGCAGTATTTT. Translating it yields CASSYSGSTGVDTQYF.

DNA of the CDR3: TGTGCCAGCAGCGCCGAGAGGGCCTACGAGCAGTACTTC. It translates to CASSAERAYEQYF. The chain is built from TRBV7-9 and TRBJ2-7; D may be TRBD2 (5 bases). The V gene lost 5 bases and the J gene lost 2 bases, with 10 bases spanning the gap. This CDR3 region has 13 residues. CDR1 SEHNR and CDR2 FQNEAQ come from the germline V gene (reference sequence).

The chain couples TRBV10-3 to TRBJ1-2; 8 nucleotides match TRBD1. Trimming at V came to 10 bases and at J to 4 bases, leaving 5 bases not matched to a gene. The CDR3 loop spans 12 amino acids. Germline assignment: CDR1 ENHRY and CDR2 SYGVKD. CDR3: CASSTGVYGYTF. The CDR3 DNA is TGTGCCAGCTCGACAGGGGTCTATGGCTACACCTTC.

Here the CDR3 DNA reads TGTGCCATCAGTGATTCAGAGGGCCTTAGCAATCAGCCCCAGCATTTT. This translates into CAISDSEGLSNQPQHF. The J gene is TRBJ1-5, the V gene TRBV10-3, with no clear D. Germline assignment: CDR1 ENHRY and CDR2 SYGVKD. The CDR3 totals 16 residues. V lost 3 bases and J lost 0, with 12 bases in between.

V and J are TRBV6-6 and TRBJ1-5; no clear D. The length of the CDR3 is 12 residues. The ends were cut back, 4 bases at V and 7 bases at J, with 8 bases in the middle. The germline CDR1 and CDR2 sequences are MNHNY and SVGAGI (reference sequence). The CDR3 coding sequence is TGTGCCAGCAGTTCCCCAAACCAGCCCCAGCATTTT. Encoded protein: CASSSPNQPQHF.

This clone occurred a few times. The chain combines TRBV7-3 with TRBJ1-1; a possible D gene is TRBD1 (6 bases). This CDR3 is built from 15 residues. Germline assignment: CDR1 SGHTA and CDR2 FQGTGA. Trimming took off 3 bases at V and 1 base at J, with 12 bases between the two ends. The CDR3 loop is CASSFSGQTNTEAFF. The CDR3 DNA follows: TGTGCCAGCAGCTTCTCGGGACAAACGAACACTGAAGCTTTCTTT.

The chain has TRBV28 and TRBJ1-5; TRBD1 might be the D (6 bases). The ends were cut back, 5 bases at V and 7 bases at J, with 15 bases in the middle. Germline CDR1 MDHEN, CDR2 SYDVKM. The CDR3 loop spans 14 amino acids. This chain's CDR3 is CASSLDRPGQPQHF. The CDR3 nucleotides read TGTGCCAGCAGTCTTGACAGGCCGGGACAGCCCCAGCATTTT.

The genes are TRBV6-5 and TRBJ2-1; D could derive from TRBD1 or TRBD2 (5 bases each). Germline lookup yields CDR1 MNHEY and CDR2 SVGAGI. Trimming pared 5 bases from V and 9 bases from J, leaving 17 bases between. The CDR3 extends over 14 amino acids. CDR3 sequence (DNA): TGTGCCAGCAGTCCCGGGACCCTCACCCTTGAGCAGTTCTTC. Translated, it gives CASSPGTLTLEQFF.

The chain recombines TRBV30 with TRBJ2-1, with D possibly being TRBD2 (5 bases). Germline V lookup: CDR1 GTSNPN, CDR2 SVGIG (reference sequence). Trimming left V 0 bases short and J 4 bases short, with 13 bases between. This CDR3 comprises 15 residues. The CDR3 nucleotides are TGTGCCTGGAGTGTACTTGCAGGACTTTACAATGAGCAGTTCTTC. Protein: CAWSVLAGLYNEQFF.

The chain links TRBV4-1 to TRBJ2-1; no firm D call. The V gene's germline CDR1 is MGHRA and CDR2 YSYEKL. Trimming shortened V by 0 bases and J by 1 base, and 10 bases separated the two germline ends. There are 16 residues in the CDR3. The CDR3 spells CASSQEGVLSYNEQFF. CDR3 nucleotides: TGCGCCAGCAGCCAAGAAGGAGTGTTATCCTACAATGAGCAGTTCTTC.

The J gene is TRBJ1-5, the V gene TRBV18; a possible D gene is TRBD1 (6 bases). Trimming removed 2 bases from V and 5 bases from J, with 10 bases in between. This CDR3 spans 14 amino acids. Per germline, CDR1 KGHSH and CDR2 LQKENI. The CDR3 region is CASSPRGGYQPQHF. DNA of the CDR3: TGTGCCAGCTCACCAAGAGGGGGTTATCAGCCCCAGCATTTT.

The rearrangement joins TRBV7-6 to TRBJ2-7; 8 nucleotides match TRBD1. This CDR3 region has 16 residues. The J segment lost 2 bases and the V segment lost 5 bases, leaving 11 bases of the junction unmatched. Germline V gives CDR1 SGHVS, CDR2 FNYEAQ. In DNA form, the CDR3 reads TGTGCCAGCAGCCCCGTCTACAGGGGGATCCCCTACGAGCAGTACTTC. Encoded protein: CASSPVYRGIPYEQYF.

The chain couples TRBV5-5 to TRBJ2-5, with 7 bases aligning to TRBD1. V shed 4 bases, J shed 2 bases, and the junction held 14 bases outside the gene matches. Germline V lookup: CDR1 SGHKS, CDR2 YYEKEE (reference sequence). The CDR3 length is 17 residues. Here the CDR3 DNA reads TGTGCCAGCAGCCCCGTGGGGCCACAGGGGCTTCAAGAGACCCAGTACTTC. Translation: CASSPVGPQGLQETQYF. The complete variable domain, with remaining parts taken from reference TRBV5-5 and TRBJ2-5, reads DAGVTQSPTHLIKTRGQQVTLRCSPISGHKSVSWYQQVLGQGPQFIFQYYEKEERGRGNFPDRFSARQFPNYSSELNVNALLLGDSALYLCASSPVGPQGLQETQYFGPGTRLLVL.

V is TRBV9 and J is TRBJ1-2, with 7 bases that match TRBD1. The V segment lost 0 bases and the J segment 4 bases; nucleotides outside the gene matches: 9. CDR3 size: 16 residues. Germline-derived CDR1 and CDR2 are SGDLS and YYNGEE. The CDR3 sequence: CASSVGGTAASYGYTF. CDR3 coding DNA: TGTGCCAGCAGCGTAGGTGGGACAGCGGCCTCCTATGGCTACACCTTC.

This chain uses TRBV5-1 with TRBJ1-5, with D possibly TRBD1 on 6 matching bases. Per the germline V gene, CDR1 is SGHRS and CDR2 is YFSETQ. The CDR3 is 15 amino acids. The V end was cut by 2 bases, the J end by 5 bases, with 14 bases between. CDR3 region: CASSLGPGEDQPQHF. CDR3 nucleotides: TGCGCCAGCAGCTTAGGACCAGGGGAGGATCAGCCCCAGCATTTT.

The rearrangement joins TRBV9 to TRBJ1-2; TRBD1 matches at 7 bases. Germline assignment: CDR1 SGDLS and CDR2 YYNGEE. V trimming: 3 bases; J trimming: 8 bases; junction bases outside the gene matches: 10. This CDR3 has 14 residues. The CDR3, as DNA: TGTGCCAGCAGCGGACGACAGGGAGGTGTCGGCTACACCTTC. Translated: CASSGRQGGVGYTF.

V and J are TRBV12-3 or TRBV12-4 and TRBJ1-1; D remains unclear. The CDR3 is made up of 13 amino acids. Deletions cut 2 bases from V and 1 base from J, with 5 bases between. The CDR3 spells CASSLTPNTEAFF. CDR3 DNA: TGTGCCAGCAGTTTAACACCGAACACTGAAGCTTTCTTT.

This CDR3 reads CASSSPGGWAGELFF. Written as DNA, the CDR3 is TGTGCCAGCAGTTCACCAGGGGGCTGGGCCGGGGAGCTGTTTTTT. The chain carries TRBV27 and TRBJ2-2, with TRBD1 matching over 8 bases. The CDR3 is 15 residues long. Germline V CDR1 and CDR2: MNHEY, SMNVEV (reference sequence). Germline trimming cut 4 bases from V and 6 bases from J; bases unmatched to any gene: 7.

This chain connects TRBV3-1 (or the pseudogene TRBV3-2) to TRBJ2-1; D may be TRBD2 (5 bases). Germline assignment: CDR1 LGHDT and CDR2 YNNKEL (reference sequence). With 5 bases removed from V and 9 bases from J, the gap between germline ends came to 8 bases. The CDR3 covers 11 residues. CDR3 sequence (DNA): TGTGCCAGCAGCTTAGCGAGTGAGCAGTTCTTC. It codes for CASSLASEQFF.

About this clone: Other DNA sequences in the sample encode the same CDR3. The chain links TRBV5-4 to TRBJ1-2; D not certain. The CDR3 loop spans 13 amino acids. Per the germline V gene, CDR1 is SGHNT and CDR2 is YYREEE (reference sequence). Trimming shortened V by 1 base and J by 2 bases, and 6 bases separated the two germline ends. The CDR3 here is CASSLSGNYGYTF. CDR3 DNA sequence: TGTGCCAGCAGCTTGAGCGGGAACTATGGCTACACCTTC.

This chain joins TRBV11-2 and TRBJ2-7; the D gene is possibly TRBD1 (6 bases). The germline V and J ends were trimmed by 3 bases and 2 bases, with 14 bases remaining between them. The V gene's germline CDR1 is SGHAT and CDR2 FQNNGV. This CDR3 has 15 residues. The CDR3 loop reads CASSFSGTLTYEQYF. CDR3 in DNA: TGTGCCAGCAGCTTTAGTGGGACACTTACCTACGAGCAGTACTTC. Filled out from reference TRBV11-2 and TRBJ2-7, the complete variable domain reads EAGVAQSPRYKIIEKRQSVAFWCNPISGHATLYWYQQILGQGPKLLIQFQNNGVVDDSQLPKDRFSAERLKGVDSTLKIQPAKLEDSAVYLCASSFSGTLTYEQYFGPGTRLTVT.

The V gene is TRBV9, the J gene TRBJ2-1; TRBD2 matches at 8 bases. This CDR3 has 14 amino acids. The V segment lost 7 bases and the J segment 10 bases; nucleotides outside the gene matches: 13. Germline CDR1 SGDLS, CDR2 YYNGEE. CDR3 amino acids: CASSGQAGVREQFF. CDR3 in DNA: TGTGCCAGCTCGGGGCAAGCGGGAGTAAGGGAGCAGTTCTTC.